This T cell receptor beta chain was captured by sequencing in a study of T cell responses to AZD1222 COVID-19 vaccine (dated by TCRdb to the early 2020s). For the wider study: TCR sequencing was performed for approximately 240 trial participants, of whom 200 to 220 were given two doses of AZD1222 and some 26 were given two doses of MenACWY control vaccine. Trial participants were enrolled by age into subgroups of 18-55, 56-69 and 70-plus years, and around 150, 28 and 57 TCR-sequenced participants, respectively, were included in these subgroups.

This specimen's time point label, interpreted: sample from adult after SARS-CoV-2 infection, after symptom onset. A couple of convalescent COVID-19 patients, sampled after symptom onset from adults with prior SARS-CoV-2 infection, were also TCR-sequenced for comparison. Results the study describes overall, beyond this receptor: Most participants were white British and females outnumbered males, and the authors suggested that clonal diversity may have been underestimated. The 56-69-year group was small, and its depth increase did not reach significance, likely because of low power. Reportedly, almost half of the unique spike-specific TCRs recognized epitopes lying outside the regions that are mutated in the B.1.351 and B.1.1.7 variants. After two AZD1222 doses, spike-specific TCR breadth and depth were significantly higher than at day 0 and than in MenACWY recipients. Vaccine-associated CD4 TCRs spanned the whole spike protein, with dominant responses in regions 160-218 and 743-854. Because no day 14 peak-response samples were available, the repertoires could be characterized only after the peak T cell response. Conclusions about previously exposed vaccinees are limited, since just five or six AZD1222 recipients were seropositive for SARS-CoV-2 at baseline.

Note on this clone: The target of this receptor is not known. No much larger clone is present one base from it, and per-base qualities are unavailable.

The CDR3 regions of human TCRbeta chains were subjected to immunosequencing. As for the original processing: TCRs in the repertoires were compared against a reference library of SARS-CoV-2-specific TCRs that had been generated with the MIRA antigen-specificity platform. Breadth meant the fraction of unique TCRs that were SARS-CoV-2-associated, whereas depth meant the fraction of total T cells that were SARS-CoV-2-associated. Each spike-specific TCR was assigned to its reactive spike region and to a CD4 or CD8 class using the MIRA data. Log10-transformed breadth and depth values were compared by one-way ANOVA with Sidak's multiple comparisons tests. TCRdb mirrors the immuneACCESS table, restricted to in-frame sequences. Some clones are absent from its copies; in checked studies, under half trace to an unresolved V gene, and the reason for the others is unknown. V and J calls and clone size are those listed in that table; D and trimming were worked out from the DNA. Present in this sample are 160,000 or so clones, 80% to 90% of which were seen just once. The ten largest clones add up to over 6% of the sample.

Material: peripheral blood, obtained after recovery from COVID-19. This sequence originates from an adult who had recovered from COVID-19.

The CDR3 region reads CASSYDVTGGGYTF. The nucleotide sequence is TGTGCCAGCAGTTACGACGTGACAGGGGGTGGCTACACCTTC. The V and J segments used are TRBV6-6 and TRBJ1-2, and 9 junction bases match TRBD1. At the junction V is shortened by 2 bases and J by 7 bases; bases outside the gene matches: 5. CDR1 and CDR2, looked up from the germline V gene (reference sequence), are MNHNY and SVGAGI. Spanning cysteine to phenylalanine, the CDR3 consists of 14 amino acids. Only the CDR3 portion is preserved as DNA: 42 bases, with reading frame beginning at the first base.